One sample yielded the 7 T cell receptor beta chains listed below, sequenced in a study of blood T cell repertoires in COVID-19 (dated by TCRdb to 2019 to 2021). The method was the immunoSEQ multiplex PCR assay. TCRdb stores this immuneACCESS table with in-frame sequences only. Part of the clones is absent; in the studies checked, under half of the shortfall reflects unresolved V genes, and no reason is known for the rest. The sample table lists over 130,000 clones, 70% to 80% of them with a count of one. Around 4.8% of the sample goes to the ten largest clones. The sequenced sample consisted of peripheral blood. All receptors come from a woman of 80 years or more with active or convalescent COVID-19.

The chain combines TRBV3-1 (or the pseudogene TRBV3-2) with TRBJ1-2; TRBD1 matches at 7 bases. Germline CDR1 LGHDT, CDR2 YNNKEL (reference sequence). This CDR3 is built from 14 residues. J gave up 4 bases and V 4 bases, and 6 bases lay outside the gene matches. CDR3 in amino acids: CASSPDRVGYGYTF. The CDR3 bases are TGTGCCAGCAGCCCAGACAGGGTTGGCTATGGCTACACCTTC.

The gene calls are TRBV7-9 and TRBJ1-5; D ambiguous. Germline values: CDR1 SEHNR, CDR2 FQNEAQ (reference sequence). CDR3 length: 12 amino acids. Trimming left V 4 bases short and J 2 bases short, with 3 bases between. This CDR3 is CASSSGNQPQHF. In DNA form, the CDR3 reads TGTGCCAGCAGCTCGGGCAATCAGCCCCAGCATTTT.

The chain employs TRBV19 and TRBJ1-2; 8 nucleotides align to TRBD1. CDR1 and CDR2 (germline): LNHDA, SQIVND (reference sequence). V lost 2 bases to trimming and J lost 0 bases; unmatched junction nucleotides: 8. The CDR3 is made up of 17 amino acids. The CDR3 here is CASSIPDRVGSNYGYTF. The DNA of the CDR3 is TGTGCCAGTAGTATACCGGACAGGGTCGGATCTAACTATGGCTACACCTTC.

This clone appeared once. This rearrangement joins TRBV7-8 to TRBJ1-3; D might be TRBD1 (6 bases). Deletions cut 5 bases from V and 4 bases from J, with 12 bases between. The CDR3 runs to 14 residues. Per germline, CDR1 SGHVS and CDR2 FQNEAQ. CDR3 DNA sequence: TGTGCCAGCAGCCAGCAGGGGCGGGGAAACACCATATATTTT. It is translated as CASSQQGRGNTIYF.

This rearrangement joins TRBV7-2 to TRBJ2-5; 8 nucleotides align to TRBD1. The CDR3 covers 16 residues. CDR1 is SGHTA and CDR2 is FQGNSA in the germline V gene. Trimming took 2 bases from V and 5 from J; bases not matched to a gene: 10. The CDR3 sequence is CTSSLNYDRGEETQYF. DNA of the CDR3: TGTACCAGCAGCTTAAACTACGACAGGGGAGAGGAGACCCAGTACTTC.

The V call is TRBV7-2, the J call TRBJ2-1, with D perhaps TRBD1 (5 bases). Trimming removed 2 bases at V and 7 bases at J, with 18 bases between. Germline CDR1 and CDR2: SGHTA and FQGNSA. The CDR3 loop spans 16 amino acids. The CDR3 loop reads CASSLFLQGRKNEQFF. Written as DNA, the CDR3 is TGTGCCAGCAGCTTATTTCTTCAGGGTAGGAAAAATGAGCAGTTCTTC.

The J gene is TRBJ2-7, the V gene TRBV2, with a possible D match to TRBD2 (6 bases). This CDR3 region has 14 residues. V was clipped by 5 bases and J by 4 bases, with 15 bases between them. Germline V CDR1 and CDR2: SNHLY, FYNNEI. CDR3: CASSPGRNYYEQYF. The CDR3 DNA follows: TGTGCCAGCAGTCCCGGGAGAAACTATTACGAGCAGTACTTC.